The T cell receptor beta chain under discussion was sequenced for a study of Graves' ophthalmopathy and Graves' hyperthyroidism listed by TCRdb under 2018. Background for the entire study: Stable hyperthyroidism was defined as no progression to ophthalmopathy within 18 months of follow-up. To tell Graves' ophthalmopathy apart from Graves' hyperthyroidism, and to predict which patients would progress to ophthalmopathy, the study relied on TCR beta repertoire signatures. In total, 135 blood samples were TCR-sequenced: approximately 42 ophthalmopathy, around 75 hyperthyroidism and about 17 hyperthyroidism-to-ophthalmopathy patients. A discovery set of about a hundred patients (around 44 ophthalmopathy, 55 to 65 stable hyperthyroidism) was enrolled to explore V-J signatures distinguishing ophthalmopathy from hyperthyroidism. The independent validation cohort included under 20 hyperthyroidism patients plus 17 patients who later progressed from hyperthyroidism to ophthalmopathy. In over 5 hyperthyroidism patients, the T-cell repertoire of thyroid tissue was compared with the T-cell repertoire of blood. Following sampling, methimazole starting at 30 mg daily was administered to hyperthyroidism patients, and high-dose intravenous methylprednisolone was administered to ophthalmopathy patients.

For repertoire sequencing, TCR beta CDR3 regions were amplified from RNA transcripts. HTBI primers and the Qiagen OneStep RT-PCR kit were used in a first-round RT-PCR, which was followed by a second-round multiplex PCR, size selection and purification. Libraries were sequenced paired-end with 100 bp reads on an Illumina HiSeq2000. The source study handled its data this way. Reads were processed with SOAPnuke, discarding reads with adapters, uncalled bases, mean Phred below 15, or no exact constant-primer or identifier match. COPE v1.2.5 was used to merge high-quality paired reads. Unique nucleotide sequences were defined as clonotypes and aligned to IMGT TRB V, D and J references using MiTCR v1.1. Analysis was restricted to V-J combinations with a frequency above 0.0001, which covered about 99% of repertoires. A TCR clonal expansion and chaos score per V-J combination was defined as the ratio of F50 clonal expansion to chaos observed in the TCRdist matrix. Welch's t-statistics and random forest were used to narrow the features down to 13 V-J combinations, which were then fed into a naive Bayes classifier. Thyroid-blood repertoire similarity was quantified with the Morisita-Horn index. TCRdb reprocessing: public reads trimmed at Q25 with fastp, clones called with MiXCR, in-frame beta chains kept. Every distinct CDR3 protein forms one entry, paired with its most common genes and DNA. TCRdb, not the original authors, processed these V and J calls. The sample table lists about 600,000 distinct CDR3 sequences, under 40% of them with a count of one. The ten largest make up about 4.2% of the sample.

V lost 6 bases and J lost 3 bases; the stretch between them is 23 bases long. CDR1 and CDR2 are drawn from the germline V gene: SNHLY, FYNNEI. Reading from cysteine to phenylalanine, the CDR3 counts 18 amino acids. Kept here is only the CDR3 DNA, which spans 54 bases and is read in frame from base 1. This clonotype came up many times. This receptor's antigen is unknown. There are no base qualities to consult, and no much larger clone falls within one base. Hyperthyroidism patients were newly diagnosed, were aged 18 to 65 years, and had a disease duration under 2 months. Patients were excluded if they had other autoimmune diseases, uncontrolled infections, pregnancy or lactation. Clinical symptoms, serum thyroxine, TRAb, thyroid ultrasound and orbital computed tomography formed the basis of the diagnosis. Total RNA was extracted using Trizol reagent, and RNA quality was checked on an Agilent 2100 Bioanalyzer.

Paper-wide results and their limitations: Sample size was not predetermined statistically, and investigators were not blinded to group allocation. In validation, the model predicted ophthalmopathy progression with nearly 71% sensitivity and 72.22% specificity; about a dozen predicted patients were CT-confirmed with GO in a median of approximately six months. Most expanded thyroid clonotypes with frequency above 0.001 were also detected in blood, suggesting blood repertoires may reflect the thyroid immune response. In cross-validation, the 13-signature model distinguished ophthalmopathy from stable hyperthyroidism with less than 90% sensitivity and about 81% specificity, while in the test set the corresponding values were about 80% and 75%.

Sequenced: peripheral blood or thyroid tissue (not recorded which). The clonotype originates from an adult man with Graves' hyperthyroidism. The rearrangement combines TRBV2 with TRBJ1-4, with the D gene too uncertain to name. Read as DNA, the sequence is TGTGCCAGCAGAGCCTATTATGAAGACACCACCCCTAATGAAAAACTGTTTTTT. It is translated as CASRAYYEDTTPNEKLFF.